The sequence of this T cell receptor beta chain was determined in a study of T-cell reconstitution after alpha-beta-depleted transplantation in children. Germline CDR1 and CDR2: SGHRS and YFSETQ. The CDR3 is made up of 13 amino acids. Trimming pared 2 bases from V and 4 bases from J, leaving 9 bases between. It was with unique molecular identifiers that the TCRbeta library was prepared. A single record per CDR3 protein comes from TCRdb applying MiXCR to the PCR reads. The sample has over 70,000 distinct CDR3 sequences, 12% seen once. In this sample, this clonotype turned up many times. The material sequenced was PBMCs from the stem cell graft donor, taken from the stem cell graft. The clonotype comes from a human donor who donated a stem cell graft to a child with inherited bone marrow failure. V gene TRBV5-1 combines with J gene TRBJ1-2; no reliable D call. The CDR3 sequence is CASSFDGTYGYTF. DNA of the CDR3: TGCGCCAGCAGCTTTGACGGTACCTATGGCTACACCTTC.